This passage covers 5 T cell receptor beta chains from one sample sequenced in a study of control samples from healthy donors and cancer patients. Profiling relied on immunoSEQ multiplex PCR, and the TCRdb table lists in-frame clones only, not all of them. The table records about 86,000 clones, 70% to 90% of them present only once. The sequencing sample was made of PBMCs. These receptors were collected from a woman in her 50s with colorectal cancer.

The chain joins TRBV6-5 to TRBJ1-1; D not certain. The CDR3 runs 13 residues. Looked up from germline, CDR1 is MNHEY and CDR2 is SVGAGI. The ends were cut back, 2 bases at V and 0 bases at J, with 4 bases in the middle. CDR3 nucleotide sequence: TGTGCCAGCAGTTACGACCTGAACACTGAAGCTTTCTTT. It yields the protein CASSYDLNTEAFF.

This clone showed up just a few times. Here the CDR3 reads CASRGDSGGDTQYF. In DNA form, the CDR3 reads TGTGCCAGCAGGGGGGATAGCGGGGGAGATACGCAGTATTTT. This chain connects TRBV2 to TRBJ2-3, with 9 nucleotides matching TRBD2. Germline V lookup: CDR1 SNHLY, CDR2 FYNNEI. The CDR3 length is 14 residues. With 6 bases clipped from V and 5 bases from J, the junction kept 6 bases outside the gene matches.

The CDR3 region is CASTQAGGSTDTQYF. The CDR3 DNA reads TGTGCCAGCACCCAAGCGGGGGGTAGCACAGATACGCAGTATTTT. J is TRBJ2-3 and V is TRBV6-6; 9 positions match TRBD2. The CDR3 runs to 15 residues. Per germline, CDR1 MNHNY and CDR2 SVGAGI (reference sequence). J gave up 0 bases and V 7 bases, and 5 bases lay outside the gene matches.

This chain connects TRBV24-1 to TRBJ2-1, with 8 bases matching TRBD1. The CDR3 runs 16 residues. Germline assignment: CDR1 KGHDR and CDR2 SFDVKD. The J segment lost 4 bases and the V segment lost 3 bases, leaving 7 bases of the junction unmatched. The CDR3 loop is CATSDTRQGLYNEQFF. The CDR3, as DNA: TGTGCCACCAGTGATACGCGACAGGGGCTTTACAATGAGCAGTTCTTC.

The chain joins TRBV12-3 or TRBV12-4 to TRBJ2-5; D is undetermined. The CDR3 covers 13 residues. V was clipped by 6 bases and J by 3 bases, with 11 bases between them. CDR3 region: CASRPGVEETQYF. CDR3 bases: TGTGCCAGCAGACCTGGGGTGGAAGAGACCCAGTACTTC.